The clone carrying this T cell receptor (beta chain) was observed a single time. The sample comes from a study of blood T cell repertoires in COVID-19. Study-level information: T cells, B-cell-depleted T cells, or PBMCs provided the cDNA or gDNA that served as material.

As processed by the authors: For nucleated cells, counts were estimated from reference gene primer amplification. TCRdb's table, derived via immunoSEQ multiplex PCR, lists solely in-frame clones and lacks some. V and J calls and clone size follow that table, whereas D and trimming were derived from the DNA. Here the sample spans 210,000 or so clones, around 84% being singletons. CDR3 length: 14 residues. The ends were cut back, 5 bases at V and 3 bases at J, with 11 bases in the middle. Germline V gives CDR1 MNHEY, CDR2 SVGEGT. The TCR was taken from a woman of 80 years or more with active or convalescent COVID-19. Sequenced input: peripheral blood. This chain joins TRBV6-2 or TRBV6-3 and TRBJ2-4; D uncertain. In DNA, the CDR3 is TGTGCCAGCAGTCCCACAGCCAGCAAAAACATTCAGTACTTC. The encoded protein is CASSPTASKNIQYF.